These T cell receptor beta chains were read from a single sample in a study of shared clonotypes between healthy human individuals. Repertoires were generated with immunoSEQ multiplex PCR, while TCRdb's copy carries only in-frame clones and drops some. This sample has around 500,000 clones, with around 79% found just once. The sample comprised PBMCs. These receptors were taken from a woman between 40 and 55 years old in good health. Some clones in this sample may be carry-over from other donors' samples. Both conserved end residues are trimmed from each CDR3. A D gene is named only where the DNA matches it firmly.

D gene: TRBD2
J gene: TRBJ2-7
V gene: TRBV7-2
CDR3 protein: ASSLLAGASYEQY

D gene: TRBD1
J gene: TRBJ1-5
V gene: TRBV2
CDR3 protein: ASSRDRDSNQPQH

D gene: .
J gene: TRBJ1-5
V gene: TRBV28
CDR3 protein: ASSFWGTNQPQH

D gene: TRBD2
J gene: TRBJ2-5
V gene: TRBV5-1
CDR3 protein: ASSSGLAQETQY

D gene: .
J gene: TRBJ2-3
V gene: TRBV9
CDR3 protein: ASSVDSFADTQY

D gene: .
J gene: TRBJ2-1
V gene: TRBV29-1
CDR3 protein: SVVGRISYNEQF

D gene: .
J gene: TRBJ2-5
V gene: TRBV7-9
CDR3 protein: ASSYWQETQY

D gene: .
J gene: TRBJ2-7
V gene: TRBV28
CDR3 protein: ASSFSGIVAYEQY

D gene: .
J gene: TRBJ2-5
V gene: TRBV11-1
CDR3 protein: ASSLLGGQETQY

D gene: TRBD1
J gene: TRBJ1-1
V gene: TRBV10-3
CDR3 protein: AISEEGAGNTEAF

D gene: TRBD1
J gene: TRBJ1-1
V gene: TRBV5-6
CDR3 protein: ASSFGTGGNTEAF